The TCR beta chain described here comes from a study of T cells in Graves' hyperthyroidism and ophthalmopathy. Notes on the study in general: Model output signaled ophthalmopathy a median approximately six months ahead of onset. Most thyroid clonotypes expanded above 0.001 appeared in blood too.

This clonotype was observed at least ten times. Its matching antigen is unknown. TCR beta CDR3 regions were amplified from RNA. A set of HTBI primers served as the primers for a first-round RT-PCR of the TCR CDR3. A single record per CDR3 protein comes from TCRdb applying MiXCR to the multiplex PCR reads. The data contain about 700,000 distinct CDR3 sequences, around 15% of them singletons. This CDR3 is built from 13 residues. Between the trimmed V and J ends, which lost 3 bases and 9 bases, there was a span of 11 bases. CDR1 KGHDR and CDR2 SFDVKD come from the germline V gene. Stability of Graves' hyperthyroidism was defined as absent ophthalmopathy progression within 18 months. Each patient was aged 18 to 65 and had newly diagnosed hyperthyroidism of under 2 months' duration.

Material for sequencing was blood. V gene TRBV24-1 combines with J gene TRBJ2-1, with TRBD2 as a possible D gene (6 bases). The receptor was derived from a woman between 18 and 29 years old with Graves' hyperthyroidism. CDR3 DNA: TGTGCCACCAGTGATGTGACTAGATCTGAGCAGTTCTTC. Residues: CATSDVTRSEQFF.